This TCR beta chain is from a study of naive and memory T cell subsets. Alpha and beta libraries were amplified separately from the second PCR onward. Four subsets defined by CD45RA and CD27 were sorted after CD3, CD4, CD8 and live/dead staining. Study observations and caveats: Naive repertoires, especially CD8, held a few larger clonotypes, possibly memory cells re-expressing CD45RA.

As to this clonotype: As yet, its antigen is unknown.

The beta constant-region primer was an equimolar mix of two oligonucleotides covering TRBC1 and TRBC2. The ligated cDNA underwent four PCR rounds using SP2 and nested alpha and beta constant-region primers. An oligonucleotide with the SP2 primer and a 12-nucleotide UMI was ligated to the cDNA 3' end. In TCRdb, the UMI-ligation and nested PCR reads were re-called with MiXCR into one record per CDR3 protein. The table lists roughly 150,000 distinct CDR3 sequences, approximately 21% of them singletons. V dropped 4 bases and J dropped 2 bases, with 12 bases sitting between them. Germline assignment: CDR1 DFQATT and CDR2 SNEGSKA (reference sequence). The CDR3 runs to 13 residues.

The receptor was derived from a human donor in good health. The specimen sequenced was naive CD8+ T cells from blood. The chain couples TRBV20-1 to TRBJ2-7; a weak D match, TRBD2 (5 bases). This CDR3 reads CSATVSGTYEQYF. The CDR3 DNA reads TGCAGTGCTACGGTATCGGGGACCTACGAGCAGTACTTC.